A single sample gave rise to the 26 T cell receptor beta chains below, sequenced in a study of blood T cell repertoires in COVID-19. Produced via immunoSEQ multiplex PCR; TCRdb's table is partial and in-frame only. The top ten clones hold approximately 9.8% of a sample with 180,000 or so clones, about 85% of them seen once. What was sequenced was peripheral blood. The receptors come from a woman aged 80 or over with acute or convalescent COVID-19.

The J gene is TRBJ1-5, the V gene TRBV4-2; D is perhaps TRBD1 (6 bases). This CDR3 is built from 15 residues. Trimming pared 1 base from V and 4 bases from J, leaving 11 bases between. Germline CDR1 is LGHNA and CDR2 is YNFKEQ. Here the CDR3 reads CASSQAGGQNQPQHF. CDR3 coding DNA: TGTGCCAGCAGCCAAGCCGGGGGGCAGAATCAGCCCCAGCATTTT.

The chain joins TRBV19 to TRBJ2-2, with TRBD1 matching over 11 bases. This CDR3 is 16 amino acids long. With V trimmed by 1 base and J by 7 bases, 5 bases remained unmatched. The germline V gene has CDR1 LNHDA and CDR2 SQIVND (reference sequence). CDR3 in amino acids: CASSIGTGGMNGELFF. CDR3 coding DNA: TGTGCCAGTAGTATAGGGACAGGGGGCATGAACGGGGAGCTGTTTTTT.

The CDR3 reads CASSLGGEPTGELFF. The CDR3 DNA sequence: TGTGCCAGCAGCTTGGGTGGAGAACCCACCGGGGAGCTGTTTTTT. The chain joins TRBV7-9 to TRBJ2-2; D unresolved. V gave up 3 bases and J gave up 4 bases, with 12 bases separating them. Germline loops: CDR1 SEHNR, CDR2 FQNEAQ (reference sequence). The CDR3 covers 15 residues.

J is TRBJ2-3 and V is TRBV5-1; D gene uncertain. Trimming left V 0 bases short and J 2 bases short, with 7 bases between. Germline V lookup: CDR1 SGHRS, CDR2 YFSETQ. CDR3 size: 14 residues. The CDR3 reads CASSLERSTDTQYF. The CDR3, as DNA: TGCGCCAGCAGCTTGGAGAGGTCCACAGATACGCAGTATTTT.

The V call is TRBV6-5, the J call TRBJ1-2; 8 bases match TRBD1. Trimming removed 2 bases from V and 7 bases from J; junction bases left unmatched: 3. CDR3 length: 13 amino acids. Germline V gene sequence: CDR1 MNHEY, CDR2 SVGAGI. CDR3 protein: CASSYTTGGGYTF. The CDR3 bases are TGTGCCAGCAGTTACACAACAGGGGGTGGCTACACCTTC.

This clone was detected a few times. This chain connects TRBV5-1 to TRBJ1-2; D ambiguous. Trimming pared 2 bases from V and 4 bases from J, leaving 18 bases between. The CDR3 contains 16 residues. Germline-derived CDR1 and CDR2 are SGHRS and YFSETQ. CDR3 sequence (DNA): TGCGCCAGCAGCTTAACGACGGACTATTCCGTCTATGGCTACACCTTC. Translating it yields CASSLTTDYSVYGYTF. The entire variable domain, with the rest obtained from reference TRBV5-1 and TRBJ1-2, is as follows: KAGVTQTPRYLIKTRGQQVTLSCSPISGHRSVSWYQQTPGQGLQFLFEYFSETQRNKGNFPGRFSGRQFSNSRSEMNVSTLELGDSALYLCASSLTTDYSVYGYTFGSGTRLTVV.

The V and J genes are TRBV18 and TRBJ2-7; D is perhaps TRBD1 (6 bases). Trimming cost V 8 bases and J 0 bases, with 11 bases left between them. Germline V CDR1 and CDR2: KGHSH, LQKENI. The CDR3 sequence is 13 residues long. The CDR3 here is CASLGASSYEQYF. In DNA form, the CDR3 reads TGTGCCAGCCTGGGGGCTTCCTCCTACGAGCAGTACTTC.

Of note for this clone: Other DNA variants within this sample encode the same CDR3. The chain's CDR3 is CATSDPGQGYGYTF. The CDR3 DNA is TGTGCCACCAGTGACCCTGGACAGGGGTATGGCTACACCTTC. This chain connects TRBV24-1 to TRBJ1-2, with 9 bases identical to TRBD1. The V and J ends lost 4 bases and 5 bases, in that order; junction bases with no gene match: 4. There are 14 residues in the CDR3. Germline V gene lookup returns CDR1 KGHDR and CDR2 SFDVKD.

V usage is TRBV4-3 and J usage is TRBJ1-2; D is uncertain. The germline V gene encodes CDR1 LGHNA and CDR2 YSLEER. The germline V and J ends were trimmed by 0 bases and 2 bases, with 7 bases remaining between them. The CDR3 runs to 14 residues. The CDR3 here is CASSQDLQNYGYTF. In DNA, the CDR3 is TGCGCCAGCAGCCAAGATCTACAGAACTATGGCTACACCTTC.

V and J are TRBV6-5 and TRBJ1-1, with D perhaps TRBD1 (6 bases). Per the germline V gene, CDR1 is MNHEY and CDR2 is SVGAGI. V was shortened by 10 bases and J by 0 bases, with 12 bases between the two germline ends. The CDR3 sequence is 13 residues long. In DNA form, the CDR3 reads TGTGCCACCGCTGGACAGCTGAACACTGAAGCTTTCTTT. As protein: CATAGQLNTEAFF.

The chain joins TRBV2 to TRBJ2-5; TRBD2 matches 8 bases. CDR1 and CDR2 from the germline V gene are SNHLY and FYNNEI. The J segment lost 4 bases and the V segment lost 6 bases, leaving 7 bases of the junction unmatched. This CDR3 has 14 amino acids. In nucleotides, the CDR3 is TGTGCCAGCAGGACCGGGGGGGCAAGAGAGACCCAGTACTTC. Translating gives CASRTGGARETQYF.

The chain has TRBV7-2 and TRBJ1-1; 7 bases agree with TRBD1. The CDR3 covers 14 residues. Per the germline V gene, CDR1 is SGHTA and CDR2 is FQGNSA. Trimming took 5 bases from V and 5 from J; bases not matched to a gene: 8. The chain's CDR3 is CASSLRQGKTEAFF. DNA of the CDR3: TGTGCCAGCAGCCTACGACAGGGAAAGACTGAAGCTTTCTTT.

The chain combines TRBV23-1 with TRBJ2-7; a weak D match, TRBD1 (5 bases). TRBV23-1 carries the ORF label, with uncertain function. The CDR3 is made up of 12 amino acids. V lost 3 bases and J 4 bases, leaving 7 bases between the germline ends. Here the CDR3 DNA reads TGCGCCAGCAGTCACAGACAGTACGAGCAGTACTTC. It yields the protein CASSHRQYEQYF.

This chain joins TRBV6-6 and TRBJ1-4; D is perhaps TRBD1 (6 bases). The CDR3 contains 14 residues. Germline loops: CDR1 MNHNY, CDR2 SVGAGI (reference sequence). Trimming left V 5 bases short and J 5 bases short, with 12 bases between. The CDR3 here is CASSPIDRNEKLFF. The CDR3 coding sequence is TGTGCCAGCAGTCCAATTGACAGGAATGAAAAACTGTTTTTT.

V gene TRBV30 combines with J gene TRBJ1-1; perhaps TRBD1 as D (5 bases). The V end was cut by 4 bases, the J end by 2 bases, with 11 bases between. The CDR3 covers 13 residues. Per germline, CDR1 GTSNPN and CDR2 SVGIG (reference sequence). The CDR3 nucleotides are TGTGCCTGGACCCTGGGACTTAACACTGAAGCTTTCTTT. This codes for CAWTLGLNTEAFF.

V and J are TRBV9 and TRBJ2-3; no definite D call. The CDR3 has 14 residues. V lost 0 bases and J lost 0, with 5 bases in between. The V gene's germline CDR1 is SGDLS and CDR2 YYNGEE. CDR3 sequence reads: CASSVGQSTDTQYF. The CDR3 DNA sequence: TGTGCCAGCAGCGTAGGTCAAAGCACAGATACGCAGTATTTT.

The gene calls are TRBV30 and TRBJ2-3; 8 positions agree with TRBD2. CDR1 and CDR2 from the germline V gene are GTSNPN and SVGIG (reference sequence). V lost 2 bases and J lost 5; bases outside the gene matches: 3. The CDR3 loop spans 13 amino acids. CDR3 sequence reads: CAWSLLAGDTQYF. CDR3 DNA sequence: TGTGCCTGGAGTCTCCTAGCGGGAGATACGCAGTATTTT.

J is TRBJ1-1 and V is TRBV19; D ambiguous. The CDR3 runs 14 residues. V lost 1 base, J lost 5 bases, and 11 bases lay in between. The germline V gene encodes CDR1 LNHDA and CDR2 SQIVND (reference sequence). CDR3 protein: CASSIGTGETEAFF. The CDR3 nucleotides read TGTGCCAGTAGTATAGGGACGGGAGAAACTGAAGCTTTCTTT.

This clone was seen a handful of times. The gene calls are TRBV10-3 and TRBJ2-1; TRBD2 aligns across 12 bases. With 6 bases clipped from V and 6 bases from J, the junction kept 15 bases outside the gene matches. This CDR3 spans 18 amino acids. Germline loops: CDR1 ENHRY, CDR2 SYGVKD. CDR3 residues: CAIRDPGLAGPGGNEQFF. CDR3 sequence (DNA): TGTGCCATCAGAGACCCAGGACTAGCGGGACCAGGTGGCAATGAGCAGTTCTTC.

This sequence joins TRBV5-1 and TRBJ1-2; tentatively, D is TRBD1 (6 bases). Germline CDR1 reads SGHRS; CDR2 reads YFSETQ. Between the trimmed V and J ends, which lost 3 bases and 0 bases, there was a span of 9 bases. There are 14 residues in the CDR3. CDR3 loop: CASSSTGANYGYTF. In nucleotides, the CDR3 is TGCGCCAGCAGCTCGACAGGTGCTAACTATGGCTACACCTTC.

This rearrangement joins TRBV5-1 to TRBJ2-1; D is ambiguous. V was clipped by 2 bases and J by 0 bases, with 15 bases between them. The CDR3 is made up of 17 amino acids. The germline V gene encodes CDR1 SGHRS and CDR2 YFSETQ. The CDR3: CASSFLLRSSSYNEQFF. As DNA, the CDR3 is TGCGCCAGCAGCTTTCTCCTTAGGAGTAGCTCCTACAATGAGCAGTTCTTC.

This clone came up once. This rearrangement joins TRBV12-3 or TRBV12-4 to TRBJ2-3; no reliable D call. This CDR3 comprises 11 residues. V lost 6 bases to trimming and J lost 6 bases, with 7 bases between them. The CDR3 DNA follows: TGTGCCAGCAGGACGAGGGATACGCAGTATTTT. It is translated as CASRTRDTQYF.

The chain uses TRBV7-8 and TRBJ1-1, with unresolved D. The V end was cut by 1 base, the J end by 4 bases, with 13 bases between. CDR3 length: 15 residues. Germline CDR1 SGHVS, CDR2 FQNEAQ. The CDR3 sequence is CASSLVRRGSTEAFF. The CDR3 nucleotides read TGTGCCAGCAGCTTAGTTCGGAGAGGGTCCACTGAAGCTTTCTTT.

This chain connects TRBV5-1 to TRBJ2-1; 10 bases match TRBD2. V shed 2 bases and J 6 bases; nucleotides not matched to a gene: 8. Germline V gene data show CDR1 as SGHRS and CDR2 as YFSETQ. The CDR3 is 16 amino acids. This CDR3 is CASSFVATSGFNEQFF. In DNA, the CDR3 is TGCGCCAGCAGCTTTGTAGCGACTAGCGGGTTCAATGAGCAGTTCTTC.

This chain uses TRBV7-2 with TRBJ2-2, with D maybe TRBD2 (5 bases). V lost 3 bases and J 2 bases, leaving 13 bases between the germline ends. CDR3 length: 16 amino acids. CDR1 and CDR2 (germline): SGHTA, FQGNSA. CDR3: CASSFLSGFNTGELFF. The CDR3 DNA reads TGTGCCAGCAGCTTTTTGAGCGGCTTCAACACCGGGGAGCTGTTTTTT.

This chain connects TRBV6-5 to TRBJ2-7, with TRBD2 matching over 10 bases. CDR3 length: 14 amino acids. Per the germline V gene, CDR1 is MNHEY and CDR2 is SVGAGI. V gave up 6 bases and J gave up 4 bases; unmatched junction bases: 6. CDR3 nucleotide sequence: TGTGCCAGCAGCCGCGCTAGCGGGAGATACGAGCAGTACTTC. It is translated as CASSRASGRYEQYF.